The 27 T cell receptor beta chains presented below share a single source sample, sequenced in a study of PD-1 blockade in classical Hodgkin lymphoma. Time point denoted: cycle 4 day 1 (C4D1), after 6 weeks of nivolumab. Following autologous stem cell transplantation, relapse occurred in every patient, and exposure to brentuximab vedotin varied. Assay used: immunoSEQ multiplex PCR; TCRdb lists only in-frame clones, some missing. The sample lists 20,000 to 25,000 clones; about 70% were seen once. Sequenced here: peripheral blood mononuclear cells (PBMCs), sampled before the fourth cycle of nivolumab. The source of these receptors is a human donor with classical Hodgkin lymphoma.

This clone was seen a few times. This rearrangement joins TRBV5-1 to TRBJ2-2; TRBD1 matches 8 bases. This CDR3 has 16 amino acids. CDR1 SGHRS and CDR2 YFSETQ come from the germline V gene. The trim removed 0 bases at V and 2 bases at J, leaving 3 bases unmatched. The chain's CDR3 is CASSLETGANTGELFF. CDR3 bases: TGCGCCAGCAGCTTGGAGACAGGGGCCAACACCGGGGAGCTGTTTTTT. The whole variable domain, filled in from reference TRBV5-1 and TRBJ2-2, reads KAGVTQTPRYLIKTRGQQVTLSCSPISGHRSVSWYQQTPGQGLQFLFEYFSETQRNKGNFPGRFSGRQFSNSRSEMNVSTLELGDSALYLCASSLETGANTGELFFGEGSRLTVL.

This clone has a single count. The chain couples TRBV7-9 to TRBJ1-5; possible D gene TRBD1, 5 bases. CDR1 is SEHNR, CDR2 FQNEAQ, per germline (reference sequence). CDR3 length equals 16 residues. V was clipped by 5 bases and J by 0 bases, with 14 bases between them. The CDR3 coding sequence is TGTGCCAGCAGCACCTACCTAGGGGATAGCAATCAGCCCCAGCATTTT. Its protein product is CASSTYLGDSNQPQHF.

The CDR3 nucleotides are TGTGCCAGCAGTTATAATAATGAGCAGTTCTTC. This gives the protein CASSYNNEQFF. The chain carries TRBV2 and TRBJ2-1; no firm D call. Between the trimmed V and J ends, which lost 5 bases and 7 bases, there was a span of 6 bases. Germline V CDR1 and CDR2: SNHLY, FYNNEI. This CDR3 has 11 amino acids. The whole variable domain, remainder taken from reference TRBV2 and TRBJ2-1, is EPEVTQTPSHQVTQMGQEVILRCVPISNHLYFYWYRQILGQKVEFLVSFYNNEISEKSEIFDDQFSVERPDGSNFTLKIRSTKLEDSAMYFCASSYNNEQFFGPGTRLTVL.

This chain uses TRBV19 with TRBJ1-5; TRBD1 matches at 7 bases. This CDR3 region has 17 residues. The trim removed 4 bases at V and 2 bases at J, leaving 11 bases unmatched. Germline assignment: CDR1 LNHDA and CDR2 SQIVND (reference sequence). CDR3 protein: CASSSSISGTGNQPQHF. CDR3 DNA sequence: TGTGCCAGTAGTAGTAGTATATCCGGGACAGGCAATCAGCCCCAGCATTTT. The full variable domain, with the rest looked up from reference TRBV19 and TRBJ1-5, is DGGITQSPKYLFRKEGQNVTLSCEQNLNHDAMYWYRQDPGQGLRLIYYSQIVNDFQKGDIAEGYSVSREKKESFPLTVTSAQKNPTAFYLCASSSSISGTGNQPQHFGDGTRLSIL.

The CDR3 coding sequence is TGTGCCAGCAGCGTAAACAGAGATAGCAATCAGCCCCAGCATTTT. Its protein product is CASSVNRDSNQPQHF. This chain links TRBV7-2 with TRBJ1-5; no clear D. The CDR3 is 15 amino acids. The ends were cut back, 5 bases at V and 0 bases at J, with 11 bases in the middle. Looked up from germline, CDR1 is SGHTA and CDR2 is FQGNSA.

J is TRBJ1-4 and V is TRBV2; D not certain. The length of the CDR3 is 11 residues. CDR1 and CDR2 from the germline V gene are SNHLY and FYNNEI. The V end was cut by 6 bases, the J end by 14 bases, with 13 bases between. The DNA of the CDR3 is TGTGCCAGCAGCCGGGCCGGGAGCCTGTTTTTT. Amino acid sequence: CASSRAGSLFF.

V gene TRBV6-1 combines with J gene TRBJ1-5, with TRBD1 as a possible D gene (5 bases). This CDR3 is 15 amino acids long. In germline, CDR1 is MNHNS, CDR2 SASEGT. V was clipped by 9 bases and J by 0 bases, with 15 bases between them. Here the CDR3 DNA reads TGTGCCAGTGAGAGGACACCCTTTAGCAATCAGCCCCAGCATTTT. Amino acid sequence: CASERTPFSNQPQHF.

This clone came up once. This sequence joins TRBV28 and TRBJ1-4; D gene unclear. Trimming removed 5 bases at V and 8 bases at J, with 9 bases between. Germline V gives CDR1 MDHEN, CDR2 SYDVKM. The CDR3 runs 12 residues. CDR3: CASSTLYEKLFF. In DNA form, the CDR3 reads TGTGCCAGCAGTACCCTATACGAAAAACTGTTTTTT.

The chain joins TRBV5-5 to TRBJ1-4; 7 bases match TRBD1. The CDR3 is made up of 17 amino acids. CDR1 is SGHKS, CDR2 YYEKEE, per germline (reference sequence). V gave up 4 bases and J gave up 5 bases; unmatched junction bases: 14. The CDR3, as DNA: TGTGCCAGCAGCAGAACACCCTCGACAGGGAGAAATGAAAAACTGTTTTTT. Amino acids: CASSRTPSTGRNEKLFF.

This chain joins TRBV19 and TRBJ1-3, with 8 bases fitting TRBD1. The CDR3 length is 15 residues. V lost 1 base and J lost 4; bases outside the gene matches: 3. The germline V gene encodes CDR1 LNHDA and CDR2 SQIVND (reference sequence). The CDR3 DNA is TGTGCCAGTAGTATAGTTCGGACAGGGGGAAACACCATATATTTT. Translation: CASSIVRTGGNTIYF.

The V and J genes are TRBV5-6 and TRBJ1-6; D perhaps matches TRBD1 (6 bases). This CDR3 is built from 15 residues. V was clipped by 5 bases and J by 0 bases, with 9 bases between them. CDR1 is SGHDT, CDR2 YYEEEE, per germline. This CDR3 reads CASRQGSSYNSPLHF. CDR3 sequence (DNA): TGTGCCAGCAGACAGGGTAGCTCCTATAATTCACCCCTCCACTTT.

The rearrangement uses TRBV11-3 and TRBJ1-3, with D uncertain. The V end was cut by 5 bases, the J end by 3 bases, with 8 bases between. CDR1 and CDR2 (germline): SGHNT, YENEEA. The CDR3 contains 13 residues. The CDR3 here is CASSPEYGNTIYF. The CDR3 nucleotides are TGTGCCAGCAGCCCCGAATATGGAAACACCATATATTTT.

The chain recombines TRBV2 with TRBJ2-7, with a weak D call TRBD1 (6 bases). CDR1 SNHLY and CDR2 FYNNEI come from the germline V gene. The CDR3 runs to 15 residues. V dropped 8 bases and J dropped 2 bases, with 19 bases sitting between them. The CDR3 sequence: CASPPDSEPPYEQYF. The CDR3 DNA sequence: TGTGCCAGCCCCCCGGACAGTGAACCGCCCTACGAGCAGTACTTC.

The chain has TRBV4-3 and TRBJ2-3; D might be TRBD2 (5 bases). The germline gives CDR1 LGHNA, CDR2 YSLEER. V was pared by 0 bases and J by 3 bases, with 16 bases between. CDR3 length equals 17 residues. This CDR3 reads CASSQEPLGTGTDTQYF. The CDR3 bases are TGCGCCAGCAGCCAAGAGCCCTTGGGCACGGGAACAGATACGCAGTATTTT.

The sample holds one count of this clone. This chain links TRBV19 with TRBJ1-2; no clear D. The CDR3 is made up of 16 amino acids. With 10 bases removed from V and 0 bases from J, the gap between germline ends came to 21 bases. The germline CDR1 and CDR2 sequences are LNHDA and SQIVND (reference sequence). The CDR3 coding sequence is TGTGCCACCCAAGATACCGACGGACGCACTAACTATGGCTACACCTTC. This encodes CATQDTDGRTNYGYTF.

The chain recombines TRBV19 with TRBJ2-7; 8 bases match TRBD1. Germline V lookup: CDR1 LNHDA, CDR2 SQIVND (reference sequence). This CDR3 is built from 13 residues. The V gene end was trimmed by 7 bases and the J gene end by 5 bases; junction bases not matched to a gene: 7. The CDR3 DNA is TGTGCCAGTATCTCCACAGGGGGAAACGAGCAGTACTTC. Its protein product is CASISTGGNEQYF. The complete variable domain, with remaining parts taken from reference TRBV19 and TRBJ2-7, reads DGGITQSPKYLFRKEGQNVTLSCEQNLNHDAMYWYRQDPGQGLRLIYYSQIVNDFQKGDIAEGYSVSREKKESFPLTVTSAQKNPTAFYLCASISTGGNEQYFGPGTRLTVT.

The chain employs TRBV7-9 and TRBJ2-5; D is perhaps TRBD1 (5 bases). Germline V gene sequence: CDR1 SEHNR, CDR2 FQNEAQ (reference sequence). The length of the CDR3 is 15 residues. V was shortened by 1 base and J by 4 bases, with 13 bases between the two germline ends. The CDR3: CASSLDPQAPETQYF. The CDR3 coding sequence is TGTGCCAGCAGCTTAGACCCACAGGCTCCAGAGACCCAGTACTTC.

The chain recombines TRBV7-3 with TRBJ2-5; 11 bases are a match to TRBD2. Germline CDR1 SGHTA, CDR2 FQGTGA. This CDR3 is 19 amino acids long. V was pared by 2 bases and J by 5 bases, with 16 bases of the junction left unmatched. As DNA, the CDR3 is TGTGCCAGCAGCTTATTTCCTAGCGGGGGGCCAGAGCCAAGGGAGACCCAGTACTTC. Encoded protein: CASSLFPSGGPEPRETQYF.

The chain carries TRBV27 and TRBJ2-1; D remains ambiguous. This CDR3 has 13 residues. The germline V and J ends were trimmed by 5 bases and 5 bases, with 10 bases remaining between them. CDR1 is MNHEY, CDR2 SMNVEV, per germline (reference sequence). The DNA of the CDR3 is TGTGCCAGCAGTCGCGCTCCTCACAATGAGCAGTTCTTC. Encoded protein: CASSRAPHNEQFF.

The chain uses TRBV27 and TRBJ2-1; the D gene is possibly TRBD2 (5 bases). V was clipped by 7 bases and J by 3 bases, with 10 bases between them. CDR3 length equals 13 residues. The germline CDR1 and CDR2 sequences are MNHEY and SMNVEV (reference sequence). CDR3 coding DNA: TGTGCCAGCATGTTCCGGGGCTACAATGAGCAGTTCTTC. Amino acids: CASMFRGYNEQFF.

This chain connects TRBV29-1 to TRBJ1-2; D is ambiguous. This CDR3 is built from 12 residues. Germline V lookup: CDR1 SQVTM, CDR2 ANQGSEA. Trimming left V 7 bases short and J 3 bases short, with 12 bases between. The chain's CDR3 is CSGSSGDYGYTF. The CDR3 DNA is TGCAGCGGGTCGTCGGGTGACTATGGCTACACCTTC.

This clone was seen more than once but under ten times. The chain combines TRBV7-9 with TRBJ2-7; a possible D gene is TRBD2 (6 bases). This CDR3 is built from 18 residues. The V and J ends lost 4 bases and 3 bases respectively, with 25 bases between them. Germline V gene sequence: CDR1 SEHNR, CDR2 FQNEAQ (reference sequence). CDR3 nucleotide sequence: TGTGCCAGCAGCTCCACCAACGGCGGGACCCGCCAACACTACGAGCAGTACTTC. It is translated as CASSSTNGGTRQHYEQYF.

With regard to this clone: This specimen includes other DNA sequences encoding the same CDR3. The chain links TRBV6-5 to TRBJ2-7, with no clear D. Germline-derived CDR1 and CDR2 are MNHEY and SVGAGI. With 0 bases removed from V and 4 bases from J, the gap between germline ends came to 7 bases. The CDR3 is 13 residues long. Here the CDR3 reads CASSYSDGYEQYF. In nucleotides, the CDR3 is TGTGCCAGCAGTTACTCGGATGGATACGAGCAGTACTTC.

V usage is TRBV9 and J usage is TRBJ2-2, with D perhaps matching TRBD1 or TRBD2 (6 bases each). Germline V CDR1 and CDR2: SGDLS, YYNGEE. This CDR3 region has 16 residues. Trimming left V 0 bases short and J 5 bases short, with 14 bases between. CDR3 amino acids: CASSVGGLAPTGELFF. The CDR3 DNA reads as TGTGCCAGCAGCGTAGGGGGGCTAGCGCCTACCGGGGAGCTGTTTTTT.

The gene calls are TRBV14 and TRBJ2-1, with D perhaps matching TRBD1 (5 bases). The CDR3 extends over 16 amino acids. Germline V gene data show CDR1 as SGHDN and CDR2 as FVKESK. Trimming removed 2 bases from V and 4 bases from J, with 15 bases in between. The CDR3 is CASSQLRGAIYNEQFF. For the CDR3, the DNA is TGTGCCAGCAGCCAATTGCGTGGGGCGATTTACAATGAGCAGTTCTTC.

This sequence joins TRBV5-6 and TRBJ2-1, with D perhaps TRBD1 (6 bases). Germline CDR1 reads SGHDT; CDR2 reads YYEEEE. The CDR3 contains 11 residues. The V and J ends lost 5 bases and 8 bases respectively, with 8 bases between them. CDR3 nucleotides: TGTGCCAGCAGTACAGGGTATGAGCAGTTCTTC. Its protein is CASSTGYEQFF.

The genes are TRBV30 and TRBJ1-4, with 9 bases that match TRBD1. In germline, CDR1 is GTSNPN, CDR2 SVGIG (reference sequence). The CDR3 contains 14 residues. Losses at the gene ends were 2 bases for V and 7 bases for J; bases not matched to a gene: 5. The CDR3 loop is CAWSPGQGFEKLFF. CDR3 nucleotide sequence: TGTGCCTGGAGTCCCGGACAGGGGTTTGAAAAACTGTTTTTT.